A selection of T cell receptor beta chains follows, all from one sample in a study of blood T cell repertoires in COVID-19. This table comes from immunoSEQ multiplex PCR, and its TCRdb copy is limited to in-frame clones, with some not included. The table records roughly 53,000 clones, approximately 84% of them present only once. Sequences were obtained from peripheral blood. These receptors were taken from a man in his sixties or seventies with active COVID-19. CDR3s include the opening cysteine and the closing phenylalanine or tryptophan. The D gene is left open where the match is weak. Clone size appears in some rows only: once, few, many, or a class for an expanded clone.

V	D	J	size	DNA	CDR3
TRBV7-9	TRBD2	TRBJ2-2	NA	TGTGCCAGCAGCCGATTGGGACTAGCTTCCACCGGGGAGCTGTTTTTT	CASSRLGLASTGELFF
TRBV29-1	NA	TRBJ2-3	NA	TGCAGCGTTGGTTTTGCGGGCCTGACAGATACGCAGTATTTT	CSVGFAGLTDTQYF
TRBV12-3/TRBV12-4	NA	TRBJ2-3	NA	TGTGCCAGCAGTTTCCAACGGGTAGATACGCAGTATTTT	CASSFQRVDTQYF
TRBV28	NA	TRBJ1-2	NA	TGCACAACCGGGGATAACTATGGCTACACCTTC	CTTGDNYGYTF
TRBV5-1	NA	TRBJ2-7	NA	TGCGCCAGCAGCTTAAACAGGGTTGCCGACGAGCAGTACTTC	CASSLNRVADEQYF
TRBV28	NA	TRBJ1-5	NA	TGTGCCAGCAGTTTATTGGCCGAGGTGCAGCCCCAGCATTTT	CASSLLAEVQPQHF
TRBV24-1	TRBD1	TRBJ2-3	NA	TGTGCCACCAGTGACCCGGGACAGGGGTTGGCAGATACGCAGTATTTT	CATSDPGQGLADTQYF
TRBV7-2	NA	TRBJ2-7	NA	TGTGCCAGCAGCTTCAGGACACCCTCCTACGAGCAGTACTTC	CASSFRTPSYEQYF
TRBV30	NA	TRBJ2-3	NA	TGTGCCTGGAATCCTGGCACAGATACGCAGTATTTT	CAWNPGTDTQYF
TRBV12-3/TRBV12-4	NA	TRBJ2-7	NA	TGTGCCAGCAGACTTCTGGAGGGCGAGCAGTACTTC	CASRLLEGEQYF
TRBV10-3	NA	TRBJ1-1	NA	TGTGCCATCAGTGAGTCCCAGGGTTACACTGAAGCTTTCTTT	CAISESQGYTEAFF
TRBV5-1	TRBD2	TRBJ2-2	NA	TGCGCCAGCACCCTTCTAGCGGGGGGGCCCTCCGGGGAGCTGTTTTTT	CASTLLAGGPSGELFF
TRBV6-5	TRBD1	TRBJ1-4	NA	TGTGCCACCCAAGGGGGCCGATCTGGCGGAGAAAAACTGTTTTTT	CATQGGRSGGEKLFF
TRBV11-2	TRBD2	TRBJ2-1	NA	TGTGCCAGCAGCTTAGACAGCGGGAGCCTAGGTGAGCAGTTCTTC	CASSLDSGSLGEQFF
TRBV25-1	TRBD1	TRBJ2-1	NA	TGTGCCAGCAGTGAGCTTGGACAGGCAGCCTACAATGAGCAGTTCTTC	CASSELGQAAYNEQFF
TRBV27	NA	TRBJ1-1	NA	TGTGCCAGCAGCCACCCACCCAACTCGGAAGCTTTCTTT	CASSHPPNSEAFF
TRBV6-5	NA	TRBJ2-5	once	TGTGCCAGCAGCTGGGGCAGGGTACTGGAGACCCAGTACTTC	CASSWGRVLETQYF
TRBV15	NA	TRBJ2-1	NA	TGTGCCACCAGCAGAGCAGTTTACAATGAGCAGTTCTTC	CATSRAVYNEQFF
TRBV9	TRBD1	TRBJ1-1	NA	TGTGCCAGCAGCTTTGGGACAGGTGTTGGCACTGAAGCTTTCTTT	CASSFGTGVGTEAFF
TRBV29-1	NA	TRBJ2-5	NA	TGCAGCGTCCCTTTAAAGCAGGGTGGAACCCAGTACTTC	CSVPLKQGGTQYF
TRBV7-9	TRBD1	TRBJ2-1	NA	TGTGCCAGCAGGACAGGGGGCGTCTACAATGAGCAGTTCTTC	CASRTGGVYNEQFF
TRBV5-1	NA	TRBJ2-2	once	TGCGCCAGCAGCTTCGTAGACGGGGAGCTGTTTTTT	CASSFVDGELFF
TRBV5-4	NA	TRBJ2-7	NA	TGTGCCAGCTCGCTGACTAGCTCCTACGAGCAGTACTTC	CASSLTSSYEQYF
TRBV5-5	NA	TRBJ2-6	few	TGTGCCAGCAGCTTGGTCGGCCAACTCGGGGGGGCCAACGTCCTGACTTTC	CASSLVGQLGGANVLTF
TRBV10-3	TRBD2	TRBJ2-1	medium-sized	TGTGCCATCAGTGTGGCTAGCGGGAGCTCCTACAATGAGCAGTTCTTC	CAISVASGSSYNEQFF
TRBV4-1	TRBD1	TRBJ1-1	NA	TGCGCCAGCAGCCAAGACAGGGGACAGGGGGCTCCCTCAATGAGGGGTGAAGCTTTCTTT	CASSQDRGQGAPSMRGEAFF
TRBV2	NA	TRBJ1-1	NA	TGTGCCAGTATACAAGGGAGCACTGAAGCTTTCTTT	CASIQGSTEAFF
TRBV18	NA	TRBJ1-6	NA	TGTGCCAGCTCACAGGGCAACGGGGGATCGAATTCACCCCTCCACTTT	CASSQGNGGSNSPLHF
TRBV7-2	NA	TRBJ2-5	NA	TGTGCCAGCAGCTTAGAGGGGAGGGGGGAGACCCAGTACTTC	CASSLEGRGETQYF
TRBV7-2	TRBD2	TRBJ2-7	NA	TGTGCCAGCAGCTCGGGACTAGAGGGCTACGAGCAGTACTTC	CASSSGLEGYEQYF
TRBV6-5	NA	TRBJ2-1	few	TGTGCCACCGCCTGGCTCAGGGGTGAGCAGTTCTTC	CATAWLRGEQFF
TRBV28	NA	TRBJ1-1	NA	TGTGCCAGCATGGGCAGAATGAACACTGAAGCTTTCTTT	CASMGRMNTEAFF
TRBV7-2	NA	TRBJ2-3	NA	TGTGCCAGCAGCATCCGGGACAACACAGATACGCAGTATTTT	CASSIRDNTDTQYF
TRBV7-8	NA	TRBJ1-2	NA	TGTGCCAGCAGCTTAGGTAGTAGCGCAGGCTGGGGCTACACCTTC	CASSLGSSAGWGYTF
TRBV9	NA	TRBJ2-2	NA	TGTGCCAGCAGCGTAGGACCAGGGACCGGGGAGCTGTTTTTT	CASSVGPGTGELFF
TRBV5-6	NA	TRBJ1-1	NA	TGTGCCAGCAGCTTGAGACAGTTGAACACTGAAGCTTTCTTT	CASSLRQLNTEAFF
TRBV5-8	TRBD2	TRBJ2-1	once	TGTGCCAGCAGCTTCCCGGGTCTAGCGGGCTACAATGAGCAGTTCTTC	CASSFPGLAGYNEQFF
TRBV6-5	TRBD1	TRBJ2-1	once	TGTGCCAGAAGAACGGACAGGGCCAATGAGCAGTTCTTC	CARRTDRANEQFF
TRBV7-2	TRBD1	TRBJ1-3	NA	TGTGCCAGCAGCTCCGGACAGGGAGTTGACTCTGGAAACACCATATATTTT	CASSSGQGVDSGNTIYF
TRBV29-1	NA	TRBJ2-5	few	TGCAGCGTTGAACGGGGGATGAAGGAGACCCAGTACTTC	CSVERGMKETQYF
TRBV5-5	TRBD1	TRBJ1-2	NA	TGTGCCAGCAGCTCCCTGACAGGGTGGGACTATGGCTACACCTTC	CASSSLTGWDYGYTF
TRBV27	TRBD1	TRBJ2-3	NA	TGTGCCAGCAGTACAACCGGGACAGGGGGCGCAGATACGCAGTATTTT	CASSTTGTGGADTQYF
TRBV30	TRBD1	TRBJ2-2	once	TGTGCCTGGAGTGTACAGGACAGGGACGACGGGGAGCTGTTTTTT	CAWSVQDRDDGELFF
TRBV6-5	NA	TRBJ2-1	NA	TGTGCCAGCAGCCCGGGACTCCTCTACAATGAGCAGTTCTTC	CASSPGLLYNEQFF
TRBV28	NA	TRBJ1-1	NA	TGTGCCAGCAGTTTATCGGGGAACACTGAAGCTTTCTTT	CASSLSGNTEAFF
TRBV20-1	NA	TRBJ1-2	NA	TGCAGTGCTAGTCTATCCCTCGTCGGCGGCTATGGCTACACCTTC	CSASLSLVGGYGYTF
TRBV5-4	TRBD2	TRBJ2-7	NA	TGTGCCAGCAGTCAAACCGGGACTAGCGGGTACGAGCAGTACTTC	CASSQTGTSGYEQYF
TRBV9	NA	TRBJ1-1	NA	TGTGCCAGCAGCTCGGCGGAACTGGGTTACACTGAAGCTTTCTTT	CASSSAELGYTEAFF
TRBV5-8	NA	TRBJ1-5	few	TGTGCCAGCAGCCCTGACAGTAATCAGCCCCAGCATTTT	CASSPDSNQPQHF
TRBV7-2	NA	TRBJ2-5	NA	TGTGCCAGCAGCTTAGTTCTAGCTAGCGAGACCCAGTACTTC	CASSLVLASETQYF
TRBV10-3	NA	TRBJ2-6	NA	TGTGCCATCAGTGATTACGGGAGCTCTGGGGCCAACGTCCTGACTTTC	CAISDYGSSGANVLTF
TRBV7-6	TRBD2	TRBJ2-3	NA	TGTGCCAGCAGCCAGGGACTAGCGGTTGTCACAGATACGCAGTATTTT	CASSQGLAVVTDTQYF
TRBV30	NA	TRBJ2-7	few	TGTGCCTGGAGTTTCCCCGGGACAACTACCTACGAGCAGTACTTC	CAWSFPGTTTYEQYF